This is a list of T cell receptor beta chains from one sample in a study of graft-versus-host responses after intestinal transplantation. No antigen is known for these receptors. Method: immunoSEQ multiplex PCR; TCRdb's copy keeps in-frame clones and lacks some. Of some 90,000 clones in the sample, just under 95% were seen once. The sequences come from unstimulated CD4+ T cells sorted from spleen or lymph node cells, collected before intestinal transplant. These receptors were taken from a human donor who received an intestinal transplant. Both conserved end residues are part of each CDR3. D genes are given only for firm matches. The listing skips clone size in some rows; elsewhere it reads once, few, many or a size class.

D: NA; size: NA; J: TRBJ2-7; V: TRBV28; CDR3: CASMDGPSYEQYF; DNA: TGTGCCAGCATGGATGGCCCCTCCTACGAGCAGTACTTC
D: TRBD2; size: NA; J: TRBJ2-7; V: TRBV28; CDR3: CATLTSGYTYEQYF; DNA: TGTGCCACCTTGACTAGCGGGTATACCTACGAGCAGTACTTC
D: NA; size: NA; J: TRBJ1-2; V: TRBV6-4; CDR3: CASRGSNYGYTF; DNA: TGTGCCAGCAGAGGGAGTAACTATGGCTACACCTTC
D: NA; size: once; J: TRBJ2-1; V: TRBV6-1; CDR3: CASTRSNNEQFF; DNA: TGTGCCAGCACCCGAAGCAACAATGAGCAGTTCTTC
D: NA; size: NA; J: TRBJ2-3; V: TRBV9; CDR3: CASSVVPGQSTDTQYF; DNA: TGTGCCAGCAGCGTAGTGCCCGGACAGAGCACAGATACGCAGTATTTT
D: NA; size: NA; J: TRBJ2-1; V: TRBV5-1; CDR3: CASSLPPRGNEQFF; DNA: TGCGCCAGCAGCTTGCCCCCTCGGGGGAATGAGCAGTTCTTC
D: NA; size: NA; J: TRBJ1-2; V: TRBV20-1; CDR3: CSDRSNYGYTF; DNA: TGCAGTGACAGGTCTAACTATGGCTACACCTTC
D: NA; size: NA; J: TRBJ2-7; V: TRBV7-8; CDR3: CASSDRLSSSEQYF; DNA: TGTGCCAGCAGTGACAGGCTGTCTTCCTCCGAGCAGTACTTC
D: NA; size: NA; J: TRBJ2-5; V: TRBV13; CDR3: CASSFEYQETQYF; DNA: TGTGCCAGCAGCTTTGAGTACCAAGAGACCCAGTACTTC
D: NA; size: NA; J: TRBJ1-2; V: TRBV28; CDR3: CASSEILGGYTF; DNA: TGTGCCAGCAGTGAGATTTTGGGTGGCTACACCTTC
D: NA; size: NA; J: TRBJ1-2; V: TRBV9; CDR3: CASSGQQGGLPGYTF; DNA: TGTGCCAGCAGCGGTCAACAGGGAGGCCTTCCTGGCTACACCTTC
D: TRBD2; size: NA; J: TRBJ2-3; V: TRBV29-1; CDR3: CSVEQSGRTTDTQYF; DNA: TGCAGCGTTGAGCAGAGCGGGAGGACCACAGATACGCAGTATTTT
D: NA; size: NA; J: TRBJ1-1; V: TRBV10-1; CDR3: CASSGGMNTEAFF; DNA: TGCGCCAGCAGTGGGGGGATGAACACTGAAGCTTTCTTT
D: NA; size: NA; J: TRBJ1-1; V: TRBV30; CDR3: CAWTKGRWNTEAFF; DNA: TGTGCCTGGACCAAAGGACGGTGGAACACTGAAGCTTTCTTT
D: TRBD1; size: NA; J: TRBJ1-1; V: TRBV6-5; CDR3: CASSYGTVWENTEAFF; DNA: TGTGCCAGCAGTTACGGGACAGTGTGGGAGAACACTGAAGCTTTCTTT
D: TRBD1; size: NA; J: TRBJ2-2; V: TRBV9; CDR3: CASSVGDRRTGDTGELFF; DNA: TGTGCCAGCAGCGTGGGGGACCGTAGGACAGGGGACACCGGGGAGCTGTTTTTT
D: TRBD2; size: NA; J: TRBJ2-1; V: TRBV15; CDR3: CATRTSGGLGSYNEQFF; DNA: TGTGCCACCCGGACTAGCGGGGGCCTTGGGTCCTACAATGAGCAGTTCTTC
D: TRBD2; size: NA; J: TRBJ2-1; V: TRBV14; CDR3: CASSRIGGGLNEQFF; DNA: TGTGCCAGCAGCCGGATCGGGGGGGGACTCAATGAGCAGTTCTTC
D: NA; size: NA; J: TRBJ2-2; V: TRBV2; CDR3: CASSPRGRGTGELFF; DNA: TGTGCCAGCAGCCCTCGGGGAAGGGGCACCGGGGAGCTGTTTTTT
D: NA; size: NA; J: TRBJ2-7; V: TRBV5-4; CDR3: CASSLVQSYEQYF; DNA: TGTGCCAGCAGCTTGGTTCAGTCCTACGAGCAGTACTTC
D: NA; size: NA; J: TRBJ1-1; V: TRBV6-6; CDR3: CASSSVPLEAFF; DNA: TGTGCCAGCAGTTCCGTCCCTCTTGAAGCTTTCTTT
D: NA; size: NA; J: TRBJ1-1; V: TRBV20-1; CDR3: CSARKNTEAFF; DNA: TGCAGTGCCAGAAAGAACACTGAAGCTTTCTTT
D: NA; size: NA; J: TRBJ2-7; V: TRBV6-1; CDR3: CASSDALGGGGSSYEQYF; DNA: TGTGCCAGCAGTGACGCCTTAGGCGGCGGGGGCAGCTCCTACGAGCAGTACTTC
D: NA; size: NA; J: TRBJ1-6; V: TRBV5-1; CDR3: CASSLDRGSPLHF; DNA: TGCGCCAGCAGCTTGGATAGGGGCTCACCCCTCCACTTT
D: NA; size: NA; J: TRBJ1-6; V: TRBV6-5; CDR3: CASSYTGGSYNSPLHF; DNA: TGTGCCAGCAGTTACACGGGTGGCTCCTATAATTCACCCCTCCACTTT
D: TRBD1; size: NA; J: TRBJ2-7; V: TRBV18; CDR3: CASSPGQDFSYEQYF; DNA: TGTGCCAGCTCTCCCGGACAGGACTTCTCCTACGAGCAGTACTTC
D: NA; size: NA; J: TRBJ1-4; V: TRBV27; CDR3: CASSLDRFNEKLFF; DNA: TGTGCCAGCAGTTTAGACAGGTTCAATGAAAAACTGTTTTTT